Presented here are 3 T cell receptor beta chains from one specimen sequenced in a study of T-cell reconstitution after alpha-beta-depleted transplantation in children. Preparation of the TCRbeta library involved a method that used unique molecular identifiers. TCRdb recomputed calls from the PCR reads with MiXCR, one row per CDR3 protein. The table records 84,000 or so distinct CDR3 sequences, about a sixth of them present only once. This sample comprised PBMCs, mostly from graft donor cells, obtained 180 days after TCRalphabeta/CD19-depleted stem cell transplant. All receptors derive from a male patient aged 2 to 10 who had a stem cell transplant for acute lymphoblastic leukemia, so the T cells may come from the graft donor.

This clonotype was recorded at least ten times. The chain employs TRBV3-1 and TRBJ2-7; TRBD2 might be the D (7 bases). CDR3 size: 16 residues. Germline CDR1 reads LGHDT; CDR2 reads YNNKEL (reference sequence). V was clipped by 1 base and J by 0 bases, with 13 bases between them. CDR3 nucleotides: TGTGCCAGCAGCCAAGTTCCCGGGGGGCTCTCCTACGAGCAGTACTTC. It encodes CASSQVPGGLSYEQYF.

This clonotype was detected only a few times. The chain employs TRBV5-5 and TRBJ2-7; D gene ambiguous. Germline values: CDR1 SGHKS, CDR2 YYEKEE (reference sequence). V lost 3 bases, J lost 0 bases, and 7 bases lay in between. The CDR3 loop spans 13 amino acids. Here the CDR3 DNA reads TGTGCCAGCAGCTATTCACGCTCCTACGAGCAGTACTTC. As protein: CASSYSRSYEQYF.

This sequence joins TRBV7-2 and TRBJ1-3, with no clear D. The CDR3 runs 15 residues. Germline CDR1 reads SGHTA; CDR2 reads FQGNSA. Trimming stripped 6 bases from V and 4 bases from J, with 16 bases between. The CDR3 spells CASRAPSDTGNTIYF. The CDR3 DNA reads TGTGCCAGCAGGGCCCCGAGCGATACGGGAAACACCATATATTTT.